The rows below give T cell receptor beta chains drawn from one sample of a study of blood T cell repertoires in COVID-19. The table came from immunoSEQ multiplex PCR; TCRdb's copy has only in-frame clones and leaves some out. The repertoire holds around 130,000 clones, with around nine tenths as singletons. The sequencing input was peripheral blood. The source is a woman aged 45-65 years with acute or convalescent COVID-19. Both conserved end residues are part of each CDR3. The D gene is left open where the match is weak. Size is omitted from some rows. Given values are once, few, many or a class for expanded clones.

abundance,v_gene,len,j_gene,d_gene,CDR3aa,CDR3nt
NA,TRBV4-1,16,TRBJ2-5,TRBD2,CASSHLPAGVFETQYF,TGCGCCAGCAGCCACCTCCCAGCGGGAGTTTTTGAGACCCAGTACTTC
once,TRBV12-5,14,TRBJ2-7,TRBD1,CASGSGQAGNEQYF,TGTGCTAGTGGTTCTGGACAGGCGGGCAACGAGCAGTACTTC
NA,TRBV7-9,14,TRBJ2-7,NA,CASTWSGSAYEQYF,TGTGCCAGCACGTGGTCAGGGTCGGCCTACGAGCAGTACTTC
NA,TRBV7-9,14,TRBJ1-3,NA,CASGEGNAGNTIYF,TGTGCCAGCGGGGAGGGGAACGCTGGAAACACCATATATTTT
NA,TRBV27,16,TRBJ1-6,TRBD1,CASSLGTGTWDSPLHF,TGTGCCAGCAGTTTGGGGACAGGGACCTGGGATTCACCCCTCCACTTT
NA,TRBV5-1,13,TRBJ2-3,NA,CASSQGPGDTQYF,TGCGCCAGCAGCCAAGGCCCGGGGGATACGCAGTATTTT
few,TRBV6-5,16,TRBJ1-5,NA,CASSYPKQGLNQPQHF,TGTGCCAGCAGTTACCCAAAACAGGGCCTCAATCAGCCCCAGCATTTT
NA,TRBV7-2,14,TRBJ2-3,TRBD2,CASSLGLAADTQYF,TGTGCCAGCAGCTTAGGACTAGCGGCAGATACGCAGTATTTT
once,TRBV5-4,13,TRBJ2-7,NA,CASTRDNFYEQYF,TGTGCCAGCACCAGGGACAATTTCTACGAGCAGTACTTC
NA,TRBV12-3/TRBV12-4,12,TRBJ2-7,NA,CASSQTAHEQYF,TGTGCCAGCAGCCAGACAGCGCACGAGCAGTACTTC
NA,TRBV19,16,TRBJ1-1,NA,CASRWGGARMNTEAFF,TGTGCCAGTAGATGGGGAGGGGCTCGTATGAACACTGAAGCTTTCTTT
NA,TRBV10-2,13,TRBJ2-1,NA,CASGAHSYNEQFF,TGCGCCAGCGGGGCCCACTCCTACAATGAGCAGTTCTTC
NA,TRBV7-2,18,TRBJ2-2,TRBD1,CASSLNQQGTRAGGELFF,TGTGCCAGCAGCTTAAACCAACAGGGGACGAGAGCAGGCGGGGAGCTGTTTTTT
NA,TRBV3-1/TRBV3-2,18,TRBJ2-7,TRBD1,CASSQRNYGDRLSYEQYF,TGTGCCAGCAGCCAAAGGAATTACGGGGACAGGTTAAGCTACGAGCAGTACTTC
NA,TRBV6-5,11,TRBJ2-5,NA,CASNRGETQYF,TGTGCCAGCAACCGGGGGGAGACCCAGTACTTC
NA,TRBV18,14,TRBJ2-7,NA,CASSYGGPTYEQYF,TGTGCCAGCTCCTACGGTGGGCCTACCTACGAGCAGTACTTC
NA,TRBV19,14,TRBJ1-1,NA,CASSIQGWGTEAFF,TGTGCCAGTAGTATACAGGGGTGGGGCACTGAAGCTTTCTTT
NA,TRBV19,15,TRBJ1-5,NA,CASSNHRDRRQPQHF,TGTGCCAGTAGTAATCACAGGGATAGGAGACAGCCCCAGCATTTT
NA,TRBV7-3,16,TRBJ2-2,NA,CASSPGLTTNTGELFF,TGTGCCAGCAGCCCCGGACTCACTACCAACACCGGGGAGCTGTTTTTT
NA,TRBV5-1,14,TRBJ1-2,NA,CASSSYAGDYGYTF,TGCGCCAGCAGCTCCTATGCCGGGGACTATGGCTACACCTTC
NA,TRBV3-1/TRBV3-2,15,TRBJ2-5,TRBD2,CASSQTSGSLETQYF,TGTGCCAGCAGCCAGACTAGCGGGAGCCTAGAGACCCAGTACTTC
NA,TRBV6-2/TRBV6-3,16,TRBJ2-1,NA,CASSSSAFLRINEQFF,TGTGCCAGCAGTTCCTCGGCGTTTTTGCGGATCAATGAGCAGTTCTTC
once,TRBV4-3,15,TRBJ1-5,NA,CASSQDVGGGQPQHF,TGCGCCAGCAGCCAAGATGTCGGGGGAGGGCAGCCCCAGCATTTT
few,TRBV20-1,12,TRBJ1-2,NA,CSASSHNYGYTF,TGCAGTGCTAGTAGCCACAACTATGGCTACACCTTC
NA,TRBV27,17,TRBJ2-1,TRBD2,CASSFRGLAGAYNEQFF,TGTGCCAGCAGTTTCCGGGGACTAGCGGGAGCCTACAATGAGCAGTTCTTC
NA,TRBV18,15,TRBJ1-5,NA,CASSPLGARDQPQHF,TGTGCCAGCTCACCACTAGGGGCCAGGGATCAGCCCCAGCATTTT
NA,TRBV11-3,12,TRBJ2-5,NA,CASSSRTGTQYF,TGTGCCAGCAGCTCTAGAACCGGGACCCAGTACTTC
NA,TRBV29-1,13,TRBJ1-5,TRBD1,CSAGDRGEQPQHF,TGCAGCGCCGGGGACAGGGGAGAGCAGCCCCAGCATTTT
NA,TRBV15,16,TRBJ1-3,TRBD1,CATSRETGGTGNTIYF,TGTGCCACCAGCAGAGAAACAGGGGGAACTGGAAACACCATATATTTT
NA,TRBV6-2/TRBV6-3,14,TRBJ1-6,NA,CASSYPAYNSPLHF,TGTGCCAGCAGTTACCCGGCCTATAATTCACCCCTCCACTTT
NA,TRBV30,12,TRBJ1-4,NA,CAWSLSNEKLFF,TGTGCCTGGAGTCTCAGTAATGAAAAACTGTTTTTT
NA,TRBV29-1,14,TRBJ2-7,TRBD1,CSVSPGDRGYEQYF,TGCAGCGTTTCACCCGGAGACAGGGGCTACGAGCAGTACTTC